The present T cell receptor beta chain was sequenced within a study of regulatory T cells in long-lasting Graves disease. The study's findings and limits: Among samples with persistent disease, TRBV28, TRBJ1-2 and TRBJ2-5 were favored.

With iRepertoire HTBI primers and Arm-PCR of CDR3 regions, TCR beta libraries were built. From the multiplex PCR reads, TCRdb called clonotypes with MiXCR, one entry per CDR3 protein. The table records approximately 540,000 distinct CDR3 sequences, around 12% of them present only once. Trimming took off 0 bases at V and 4 bases at J, with 7 bases between the two ends. The germline V gene encodes CDR1 DFQATT and CDR2 SNEGSKA (reference sequence). This CDR3 has 13 residues. Time point indicated: newly diagnosed GD, antithyroid drugs for less than 3 months. Extracted RNA from PBMCs served as the source of the TCR library. The authors diagnosed Graves' disease using American Thyroid Association guidelines. This clonotype was seen many times. What it recognizes is unknown. These data also formed part of another study, on T cells in Graves' hyperthyroidism and ophthalmopathy.

The origin of this receptor is a woman aged 25 to 39 with Graves disease. This specimen was peripheral blood mononuclear cells (PBMCs), taken at new diagnosis, from a patient treated with antithyroid drugs. V usage is TRBV20-1 and J usage is TRBJ1-5; D is unclear. The CDR3 here is CSARDGGNQPQHF. CDR3 sequence (DNA): TGCAGTGCTAGAGATGGAGGGAATCAGCCCCAGCATTTT.